The 27 T cell receptor beta chains below were found in one sample sequenced in a study of blood T cells in healthy people across ages. Primed by a sample-barcoded 5' primer and a J-beta primer mix, a second PCR proceeded for about 6 to 11 cycles. MiXCR was run by TCRdb on the 5' RACE reads, yielding one entry per CDR3 protein. The sample gives about 1 million distinct CDR3 sequences, roughly 45% of which show up once; approximately 20% is in the top ten. The specimen was blood. These receptors all stem from a woman aged 60-75 years in good health.

The chain uses TRBV5-1 and TRBJ2-1; possible D gene TRBD1, 6 bases. Germline CDR1 is SGHRS and CDR2 is YFSETQ. This CDR3 region has 15 residues. The V end was cut by 0 bases, the J end by 4 bases, with 11 bases between. CDR3 bases: TGCGCCAGCAGCTTGGGTTGGACAGATTACAATGAGCAGTTCTTC. Its protein is CASSLGWTDYNEQFF.

This chain joins TRBV4-1 and TRBJ2-5; TRBD2 is a possible D gene (5 bases). V lost 2 bases and J 11 bases, leaving 12 bases between the germline ends. Germline loops: CDR1 MGHRA, CDR2 YSYEKL. The CDR3 consists of 12 residues. This chain's CDR3 is CASSQISDEQYF. CDR3 nucleotides: TGCGCCAGCAGCCAAATTAGCGATGAGCAGTACTTC.

This clonotype appeared a single time. The chain couples TRBV11-3 to TRBJ2-7; 9 positions agree with TRBD1. The CDR3 extends over 15 amino acids. CDR1 is SGHNT, CDR2 YENEEA, per germline. V lost 2 bases to trimming and J lost 5 bases; unmatched junction nucleotides: 7. The CDR3 nucleotides read TGTGCCAGCAGCTTACACGGGACAGGGACCCACGAGCAGTACTTC. Translated, it gives CASSLHGTGTHEQYF.

The chain carries TRBV20-1 and TRBJ1-5, with no clear D. This CDR3 is 13 amino acids long. Trimming removed 0 bases from V and 9 bases from J, with 12 bases in between. Germline CDR1 reads DFQATT; CDR2 reads SNEGSKA (reference sequence). As DNA, the CDR3 is TGCAGTGCTAGAGAGATGGGATTGGGGCCCCAGCATTTT. This sequence encodes CSAREMGLGPQHF.

This clonotype was seen only a few times. The chain employs TRBV12-3 or TRBV12-4 and TRBJ2-1, with 7 positions matching TRBD2. V shed 3 bases and J 7 bases; nucleotides not matched to a gene: 3. The CDR3 is 13 amino acids. CDR3 sequence (DNA): TGTGCCAGCAGTTTTACTAGCGAAAATGAGCAGTTCTTC. This codes for CASSFTSENEQFF.

On this clonotype itself: An end of the junction does not agree with germline; a read error may underlie this. This chain uses TRBV4-2 with TRBJ2-5, with D unresolved. CDR1 is LGHNA and CDR2 is YNFKEQ in the germline V gene. This CDR3 is 16 amino acids long. CDR3 sequence reads: CTSSQDGRVMGETQYF. CDR3 DNA: TGTACCAGCAGCCAAGATGGCCGGGTGATGGGAGAGACCCAGTACTTC.

This chain uses TRBV5-1 with TRBJ2-5; D is unclear. V lost 4 bases, J lost 5 bases, and 12 bases lay in between. CDR1 and CDR2 from the germline V gene are SGHRS and YFSETQ. The CDR3 runs to 13 residues. The chain's CDR3 is CASSPSYVETQYF. The CDR3 DNA reads TGCGCCAGCAGCCCCTCCTACGTCGAGACCCAGTACTTC.

The chain carries TRBV6-5 and TRBJ2-3; D uncertain. This CDR3 has 15 residues. V lost 0 bases and J 8 bases, leaving 15 bases between the germline ends. CDR1 is MNHEY, CDR2 SVGAGI, per germline. As DNA, the CDR3 is TGTGCCAGCAGTTACTCAGGGTCCCCCGAAGGTACGCAGTATTTT. Protein product: CASSYSGSPEGTQYF.

This chain connects TRBV20-1 to TRBJ2-7; D gene unclear. Germline CDR1 is DFQATT and CDR2 is SNEGSKA (reference sequence). The CDR3 spans 15 residues. Deletions cut 0 bases from V and 7 bases from J, with 19 bases between. In nucleotides, the CDR3 is TGCAGTGCTAGAGATCCATCCAGCCCCTACAATGAGCAGTACTTC. Translation gives CSARDPSSPYNEQYF.

The chain recombines TRBV28 with TRBJ2-4; possibly TRBD2 for D (5 bases). Trimming took off 8 bases at V and 8 bases at J, with 13 bases between the two ends. This CDR3 region has 12 residues. The germline V gene has CDR1 MDHEN and CDR2 SYDVKM. The CDR3 coding sequence is TGTGCCAGCCGAGGGCAGGTGGACATTCAGTACTTC. This gives the protein CASRGQVDIQYF.

Note on this clonotype: A much more abundant neighbour one base away suggests this may be a read error. J is TRBJ2-7 and V is TRBV20-1; D unclear. Trimming removed 6 bases from V and 5 bases from J, with 11 bases in between. The CDR3 consists of 11 residues. Germline CDR1 and CDR2: DFQATT and SNEGSKA (reference sequence). The CDR3 region has the DNA TGCAGTGCCTCCCGGACCAACGAGCAGTACTTC. Translating gives CSASRTNEQYF.

This clonotype showed up just a few times. The V gene is TRBV27, the J gene TRBJ2-4; TRBD1 matches 10 bases. The J call may be wrong; the DNA end is better matched by TRBJ2-5. The CDR3 contains 17 residues. Germline CDR1 is MNHEY and CDR2 is SMNVEV (reference sequence). The CDR3 coding sequence is TGTGCCAGCAGTTTTCTGCGACAGGGGGCTATTGGAGAGACCCAGTACTTC. It is translated as CASSFLRQGAIGETQYF.

The sample holds a few counts of this clonotype. This chain links TRBV7-9 with TRBJ2-1; D is possibly TRBD1 (6 bases). With 7 bases removed from V and 6 bases from J, the gap between germline ends came to 19 bases. The length of the CDR3 is 15 residues. Germline lookup yields CDR1 SEHNR and CDR2 FQNEAQ (reference sequence). The CDR3 is CASNRDPPWINEQFF. The CDR3, as DNA: TGTGCCAGCAACAGGGACCCCCCATGGATCAATGAGCAGTTCTTC.

The chain is built from TRBV29-1 and TRBJ2-3; D gene unclear. The germline V gene encodes CDR1 SQVTM and CDR2 ANQGSEA. The V and J ends lost 6 bases and 2 bases respectively, with 21 bases between them. CDR3 length: 16 amino acids. The CDR3 spells CSVGPRSDPTTDTQYF. In DNA form, the CDR3 reads TGCAGCGTCGGCCCCCGGAGCGACCCTACCACAGATACGCAGTATTTT.

This chain joins TRBV20-1 and TRBJ1-2; D is unclear. V shed 0 bases and J shed 2 bases, with 13 bases lying between them. The CDR3 contains 15 residues. Germline lookup yields CDR1 DFQATT and CDR2 SNEGSKA (reference sequence). The CDR3 protein is CSARERNSKNYGYTF. For the CDR3, the DNA is TGCAGTGCTAGAGAGAGGAACAGTAAAAACTATGGCTACACCTTC.

Only a few counts were recorded for this clonotype. This sequence joins TRBV5-1 and TRBJ2-7, with 7 bases fitting TRBD2. This CDR3 is 13 amino acids long. The V segment lost 4 bases and the J segment 3 bases; nucleotides outside the gene matches: 4. The germline V gene has CDR1 SGHRS and CDR2 YFSETQ. In nucleotides, the CDR3 is TGCGCCAGCAGCCTCCTAGCGGACTACGAGCAGTACTTC. This translates into CASSLLADYEQYF.

This clonotype was picked up a small number of times. The chain uses TRBV2 and TRBJ1-5, with D possibly being TRBD1 (6 bases). The CDR3 runs to 11 residues. V was pared by 4 bases and J by 13 bases, with 11 bases between. Germline-derived CDR1 and CDR2 are SNHLY and FYNNEI. The CDR3: CASSGQVSQHF. In DNA, the CDR3 is TGTGCCAGCAGTGGACAGGTATCACAGCATTTT.

The CDR3 is CASSQSAQYDEQFF. The CDR3 DNA reads TGTGCCAGCAGCCAATCTGCCCAGTACGATGAGCAGTTCTTC. This chain joins TRBV4-2 and TRBJ2-1; D remains unclear. The CDR3 is 14 amino acids. Germline CDR1 reads LGHNA; CDR2 reads YNFKEQ. Trimming removed 2 bases at V and 8 bases at J, with 13 bases between.

Concerning this clonotype itself: A much larger clone is a single base away; this may be a read error. The chain has TRBV21-1 and TRBJ2-7; TRBD2, the D gene given by the table, was not confirmed from the DNA. TRBV21-1 is a pseudogene segment. The CDR3 has 17 amino acids. The CDR3 region has the DNA TGTGCCAGCAGCCCCTCGCACACTGCGATATTCTCCTACGAGCAGTACTTC. Its protein product is CASSPSHTAIFSYEQYF.

J is TRBJ2-7 and V is TRBV20-1; 8 bases match TRBD1. The V and J ends lost 3 bases and 7 bases, in that order; junction bases with no gene match: 11. The V gene's germline CDR1 is DFQATT and CDR2 SNEGSKA (reference sequence). The CDR3 covers 14 residues. The CDR3 is CSASRQGQVNEQYF. As DNA, the CDR3 is TGCAGTGCTAGTAGGCAGGGACAGGTAAATGAGCAGTACTTC.

In its sample, this clonotype was seen a few times. This chain connects TRBV5-6 to TRBJ1-2; TRBD1 agrees at 9 bases. The V and J ends lost 4 bases and 4 bases, in that order; junction bases with no gene match: 8. In germline, CDR1 is SGHDT, CDR2 YYEEEE. The CDR3 runs to 15 residues. This chain's CDR3 is CASSQDRGSSYGYTF. The CDR3 DNA sequence: TGTGCCAGCAGCCAGGACAGGGGTTCCAGCTATGGCTACACCTTC.

This chain joins TRBV7-6 and TRBJ2-7, with a weak D call TRBD1 (5 bases). The CDR3 sequence is 14 residues long. Germline values: CDR1 SGHVS, CDR2 FNYEAQ. V gave up 4 bases and J gave up 3 bases, with 13 bases separating them. CDR3 sequence reads: CASSSRLQGYEQYF. CDR3 coding DNA: TGTGCCAGCAGCTCCCGGTTGCAGGGCTACGAGCAGTACTTC.

The sample holds a few counts of this clonotype. V gene TRBV5-1 combines with J gene TRBJ2-5, with 8 bases aligning to TRBD2. Germline V lookup: CDR1 SGHRS, CDR2 YFSETQ. J lost 4 bases, V lost 0 bases, and 5 bases had no gene match. CDR3 length equals 15 residues. CDR3 in amino acids: CASSLGLASRETQYF. CDR3 sequence (DNA): TGCGCCAGCAGCTTGGGACTAGCGTCTCGAGAGACCCAGTACTTC. The complete variable domain, with remaining parts taken from reference TRBV5-1 and TRBJ2-5, reads KAGVTQTPRYLIKTRGQQVTLSCSPISGHRSVSWYQQTPGQGLQFLFEYFSETQRNKGNFPGRFSGRQFSNSRSEMNVSTLELGDSALYLCASSLGLASRETQYFGPGTRLLVL.

Of note for this clonotype: Since a much larger clone is just one base distant, this may be a read error. The chain joins TRBV2 to TRBJ2-7, with D possibly TRBD2 on 5 matching bases. Germline assignment: CDR1 SNHLY and CDR2 FYNNEI. V was shortened by 2 bases and J by 6 bases, with 14 bases between the two germline ends. CDR3 length: 14 residues. Here the CDR3 reads CASSERTLFCEQYF. The CDR3 region has the DNA TGTGCCAGCAGTGAACGGACTCTTTTTTGCGAGCAGTACTTC.

V is TRBV27 and J is TRBJ1-2, with TRBD1 as a possible D gene (6 bases). CDR1 and CDR2 from the germline V gene are MNHEY and SMNVEV (reference sequence). The V end was cut by 6 bases, the J end by 7 bases, with 12 bases between. The CDR3 spans 12 residues. CDR3 coding DNA: TGTGCCAGCAGAGAGGGGGGGCTTGGCTACACCTTC. It encodes CASREGGLGYTF.

The CDR3 reads CASSSEGGNLETQYF. The CDR3 DNA sequence: TGTGCCAGCAGCTCCGAGGGGGGCAATTTAGAGACCCAGTACTTC. The gene calls are TRBV12-3 or TRBV12-4 and TRBJ2-5, with D perhaps being TRBD1 or TRBD2 (6 bases each). This CDR3 region has 15 residues. Trimming pared 6 bases from V and 4 bases from J, leaving 18 bases between.

This rearrangement joins TRBV20-1 to TRBJ2-1, with 8 bases identical to TRBD2. The CDR3 spans 16 residues. Losses at the gene ends were 1 base for V and 2 bases for J; bases not matched to a gene: 7. In germline, CDR1 is DFQATT, CDR2 SNEGSKA (reference sequence). CDR3 bases: TGCAGTGCTAGAGCGCGTAGCGGGACTACCTACAATGAGCAGTTCTTC. Its translation is CSARARSGTTYNEQFF.